These T cell receptor beta chains were read from a single sample in a study of T-cell memory formation after mild COVID-19. TCRdb independently ran MiXCR on the 5' RACE reads; one entry per CDR3 protein. The sample gives about 110,000 distinct CDR3 sequences, 13% to 15% of which show up once; 35% to 40% is in the top ten. Sequenced: PBMCs or a T cell subset sorted from them (not recorded which). Every receptor here comes from a man younger than 35 who had mild COVID-19 (a few samples of this study predate the infection). Cell type and time point are not known. CDR3s include the opening cysteine and the closing phenylalanine or tryptophan. D genes are given only for firm matches. Rows may omit the clone size; those that give it use once, few, many or a size class.

cdr3_length j_call v_call d_call clone_size cdr3_aa cdr3_nt
14 TRBJ2-1 TRBV10-2 - - CASGPASSYNEQFF TGCGCCAGCGGCCCGGCGAGCTCCTACAATGAGCAGTTCTTC
13 TRBJ2-1 TRBV10-3 - few CAISGPTAIEQFF TGTGCCATCAGTGGCCCGACTGCCATTGAGCAGTTCTTC
15 TRBJ2-3 TRBV12-3/TRBV12-4 TRBD1 many CASSIRGRETDTQYF TGTGCCAGCAGTATCAGGGGGCGAGAGACAGATACGCAGTATTTT
14 TRBJ2-1 TRBV5-1 TRBD2 many CASSPQISGNEQFF TGCGCCAGCAGTCCGCAGATTAGCGGGAATGAGCAGTTCTTC
16 TRBJ2-5 TRBV5-1 TRBD1 - CASSWDREVLEETQYF TGCGCCAGCAGCTGGGACAGGGAGGTGCTGGAAGAGACCCAGTACTTC
16 TRBJ2-7 TRBV6-5 TRBD2 few CASSYSRGVVAYEQYF TGTGCCAGCAGTTACTCGCGGGGGGTCGTTGCCTACGAGCAGTACTTC
17 TRBJ2-3 TRBV4-1 TRBD2 few CASSQRTSGGASDTQYF TGCGCCAGCAGCCAGCGGACTAGCGGGGGAGCTTCAGATACGCAGTATTTT
13 TRBJ1-1 TRBV7-9 - many CASSWGAGPEAFF TGTGCCAGCAGCTGGGGGGCAGGGCCTGAAGCTTTCTTT
16 TRBJ1-1 TRBV7-2 - - CASTYPETGSWGEAFF TGTGCCAGCACCTACCCCGAGACAGGTAGTTGGGGTGAAGCTTTCTTT
11 TRBJ1-2 TRBV6-1 - - CASRVDTVYTF TGTGCCAGCAGGGTGGACACCGTTTACACCTTC
19 TRBJ2-1 TRBV7-8 TRBD2 few CASSFAGTSGGRVDNEQFF TGTGCCAGCAGCTTTGCCGGGACTAGCGGGGGGAGGGTTGACAATGAGCAGTTCTTC
17 TRBJ2-3 TRBV9 - few CASSEPRAQSSTDTQYF TGTGCCAGCAGCGAACCCCGGGCTCAATCTAGCACAGATACGCAGTATTTT
15 TRBJ1-2 TRBV10-3 TRBD1 few CAIMDRGRSSGGYTF TGTGCCATCATGGACAGGGGGCGATCGTCGGGTGGCTACACCTTC
11 TRBJ2-1 TRBV5-3 - - CARSERSTGIF TGTGCCAGAAGTGAGCGATCGACGGGGATCTTC
13 TRBJ1-2 TRBV4-3 - - CASSQVGGDGYTF TGCGCCAGCAGCCAAGTGGGGGGGGACGGCTACACCTTC
15 TRBJ1-5 TRBV30 TRBD1 few CAWSRGTDSNQPQHF TGTGCCTGGAGTCGGGGGACAGATAGCAATCAGCCCCAGCATTTT
16 TRBJ2-1 TRBV28 - - CASSFQTGGPLGEQFF TGTGCCAGCAGTTTCCAGACAGGCGGGCCTTTGGGTGAGCAGTTCTTC